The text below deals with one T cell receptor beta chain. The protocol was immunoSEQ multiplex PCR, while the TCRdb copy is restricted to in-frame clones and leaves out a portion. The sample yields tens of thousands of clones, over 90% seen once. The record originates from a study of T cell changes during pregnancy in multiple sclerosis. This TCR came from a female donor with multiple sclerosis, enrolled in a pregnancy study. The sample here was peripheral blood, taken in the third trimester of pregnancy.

The CDR3 bases are TGTGCCAGCAGTCTAGCCGGGACTAGCGGGAGGGCCTACGAGCAGTACTTC. As protein: CASSLAGTSGRAYEQYF. The rearrangement links TRBV27 to TRBJ2-7; 16 nucleotides agree with TRBD2. With V trimmed by 5 bases and J by 2 bases, 6 bases remained unmatched. Germline V gene lookup returns CDR1 MNHEY and CDR2 SMNVEV (reference sequence). The CDR3 consists of 17 residues.